The 30 T cell receptor beta chains below come from one sample, sequenced in a study of shared clonotypes between healthy human individuals. Libraries were prepared by immunoSEQ multiplex PCR; TCRdb keeps only in-frame clonotypes and omits some of them. The sample includes around 2,000,000 clones, roughly 91% of them seen just once. In the naive CD8 group, cells lacked CD45RO and were positively selected for CCR7, so terminally differentiated effector memory CD45RA+ cells were left out. The specimen was naive CD8+ T cells from PBMCs. The source is a man aged 18 to 30 in good health. Some clones in this sample may be carry-over from other donors' samples.

This chain joins TRBV28 and TRBJ2-7; tentatively, D is TRBD1 (6 bases). V was clipped by 8 bases and J by 0 bases, with 23 bases between them. Germline V gene lookup returns CDR1 MDHEN and CDR2 SYDVKM. This CDR3 is built from 17 residues. In DNA form, the CDR3 reads TGTGCCAGCCGGTCGGGACAACTCTTAAGGAGCTCCTACGAGCAGTACTTC. Translating it yields CASRSGQLLRSSYEQYF.

V and J are TRBV29-1 and TRBJ1-1; no definite D call. This CDR3 region has 12 residues. V was trimmed by 8 bases and J by 1 base, leaving 11 bases between them. Germline V lookup: CDR1 SQVTM, CDR2 ANQGSEA. CDR3 region: CSHLVGNTEAFF. As DNA, the CDR3 is TGCAGCCATTTAGTGGGGAACACTGAAGCTTTCTTT.

V and J are TRBV28 and TRBJ2-7; D gene ambiguous. V was shortened by 0 bases and J by 4 bases, with 7 bases between the two germline ends. The CDR3 covers 13 residues. CDR1 is MDHEN and CDR2 is SYDVKM in the germline V gene. CDR3 bases: TGTGCCAGCAGTTTATGGGGTATATACGAGCAGTACTTC. The encoded protein is CASSLWGIYEQYF.

CDR3 DNA sequence: TGTGCCACCAGCCCATTAATGAACACTGAAGCTTTCTTT. Translating gives CATSPLMNTEAFF. The V gene is TRBV15, the J gene TRBJ1-1, with D unclear. V was trimmed by 5 bases and J by 0 bases, leaving 7 bases between them. The CDR3 is made up of 13 amino acids. CDR1 is LNHNV, CDR2 YYDKDF, per germline (reference sequence).

CDR3 sequence (DNA): TGTGCCATCAGTGAGTCAGGTAGGGCCCTCGAGCAGTTCTTC. Encoded protein: CAISESGRALEQFF. The rearrangement uses TRBV10-3 and TRBJ2-1, with no clear D. V lost 0 bases and J 10 bases, leaving 13 bases between the germline ends. The CDR3 runs 14 residues. CDR1 ENHRY and CDR2 SYGVKD come from the germline V gene.

The chain employs TRBV4-1 and TRBJ1-2; 11 bases fit TRBD1. This CDR3 has 17 amino acids. The germline V gene has CDR1 MGHRA and CDR2 YSYEKL. The ends lost 3 bases at V and 5 bases at J; junction bases unmatched: 11. In DNA, the CDR3 is TGCGCCAGCAGCCAGGGACAGGGGGGTTCTATGGGATATGGCTACACCTTC. It codes for CASSQGQGGSMGYGYTF.

With regard to this clone: Other DNA sequences within the sample encode an identical CDR3. The gene calls are TRBV7-6 and TRBJ2-7, with D perhaps matching TRBD1 or TRBD2 (7 bases each). The CDR3 length is 15 residues. V was cut by 5 bases and J by 0 bases, with 14 bases left in between. Germline CDR1 is SGHVS and CDR2 is FNYEAQ. In DNA form, the CDR3 reads TGTGCCAGCAGCCCTGGGAGGGGGCTCTCCTACGAGCAGTACTTC. Residues: CASSPGRGLSYEQYF.

The chain joins TRBV28 to TRBJ1-5, with D maybe TRBD1 (5 bases). The V end lost 6 bases, the J end lost 6 bases, and 24 bases lay between the germline ends. The length of the CDR3 is 17 residues. Germline CDR1 and CDR2: MDHEN and SYDVKM. The CDR3 sequence is CASRSRDAGFPGQPQHF. For the CDR3, the DNA is TGTGCCAGCAGGTCCAGGGACGCAGGGTTTCCAGGTCAGCCCCAGCATTTT.

V usage is TRBV19 and J usage is TRBJ1-2; 8 nucleotides line up with TRBD1. The CDR3 extends over 14 amino acids. Losses at the gene ends were 6 bases for V and 4 bases for J; bases not matched to a gene: 7. Germline values: CDR1 LNHDA, CDR2 SQIVND (reference sequence). The CDR3 reads CASRDPTGGYGYTF. The CDR3 coding sequence is TGTGCCAGTAGGGATCCAACAGGGGGCTATGGCTACACCTTC.

The chain uses TRBV28 and TRBJ2-5; possibly TRBD1 for D (6 bases). CDR1 and CDR2 from the germline V gene are MDHEN and SYDVKM. The V gene lost 6 bases and the J gene lost 5 bases, with 22 bases spanning the gap. The CDR3 has 16 residues. This chain's CDR3 is CASSRNREGPGETQYF. The CDR3 DNA sequence: TGTGCCAGCAGCCGCAACAGGGAAGGTCCGGGGGAGACCCAGTACTTC.

This rearrangement joins TRBV13 to TRBJ2-5; unclear D gene. This CDR3 contains 14 residues. V gave up 5 bases and J gave up 1 base, with 11 bases separating them. Germline V lookup: CDR1 PRHDT, CDR2 FYEKMQ (reference sequence). CDR3 region: CASSGPSPQETQYF. CDR3 coding DNA: TGTGCCAGCAGCGGCCCAAGCCCCCAAGAGACCCAGTACTTC.

The chain joins TRBV7-9 to TRBJ2-4; 7 nucleotides align to TRBD1. Germline-derived CDR1 and CDR2 are SEHNR and FQNEAQ (reference sequence). CDR3 length equals 12 residues. V shed 5 bases, J shed 9 bases, and the junction held 4 bases outside the gene matches. CDR3 amino acids: CASSDRVGIQYF. CDR3 DNA: TGTGCCAGCAGCGACAGGGTGGGCATTCAGTACTTC.

The chain has TRBV27 and TRBJ2-7, with D possibly matching TRBD2 (6 bases). The CDR3 sequence is 14 residues long. With 2 bases removed from V and 5 bases from J, the gap between germline ends came to 13 bases. CDR1 and CDR2 from the germline V gene are MNHEY and SMNVEV (reference sequence). The CDR3 DNA reads TGTGCCAGCAGTTTACGCGGGATTCGGGACGAGCAGTACTTC. It codes for CASSLRGIRDEQYF.

This chain joins TRBV2 and TRBJ1-5, with 7 bases aligning to TRBD1. Per the germline V gene, CDR1 is SNHLY and CDR2 is FYNNEI. The V gene end was trimmed by 2 bases and the J gene end by 2 bases; junction bases not matched to a gene: 6. This CDR3 is built from 16 residues. CDR3 nucleotides: TGTGCCAGCAGTGAATTCACAGGGGATGGCAATCAGCCCCAGCATTTT. This gives the protein CASSEFTGDGNQPQHF.

J is TRBJ1-1 and V is TRBV7-2; D remains ambiguous. V lost 4 bases and J 1 base, leaving 10 bases between the germline ends. CDR3 size: 14 residues. In germline, CDR1 is SGHTA, CDR2 FQGNSA. This CDR3 reads CASSSYRENTEAFF. Here the CDR3 DNA reads TGTGCCAGCAGCTCATACCGGGAGAACACTGAAGCTTTCTTT.

This chain uses TRBV5-1 with TRBJ1-4; D unresolved. The CDR3 sequence is 16 residues long. V lost 0 bases, J lost 0 bases, and 9 bases lay in between. CDR1 and CDR2 from the germline V gene are SGHRS and YFSETQ. The CDR3 spells CASSLDDTTTNEKLFF. In DNA form, the CDR3 reads TGCGCCAGCAGCTTGGATGACACCACAACTAATGAAAAACTGTTTTTT. The entire variable domain, with the rest obtained from reference TRBV5-1 and TRBJ1-4, is as follows: KAGVTQTPRYLIKTRGQQVTLSCSPISGHRSVSWYQQTPGQGLQFLFEYFSETQRNKGNFPGRFSGRQFSNSRSEMNVSTLELGDSALYLCASSLDDTTTNEKLFFGSGTQLSVL.

The CDR3 reads CASRERGSPEAFF. The CDR3 bases are TGCGCCAGCAGGGAACGGGGGTCCCCTGAAGCTTTCTTT. The V gene is TRBV10-2, the J gene TRBJ1-1, with a tentative D call TRBD1 (5 bases). V was shortened by 6 bases and J by 6 bases, with 14 bases between the two germline ends. Germline V gene data show CDR1 as WSHSY and CDR2 as SAAADI. The CDR3 runs to 13 residues.

The J gene is TRBJ2-7, the V gene TRBV9; 16 nucleotides align to TRBD2. V dropped 3 bases and J dropped 2; count of bases not matched to a gene: 2. The CDR3 spans 16 residues. The germline V gene encodes CDR1 SGDLS and CDR2 YYNGEE. This CDR3 reads CASSAGTSGRAYEQYF. For the CDR3, the DNA is TGTGCCAGCAGCGCCGGGACTAGCGGGAGGGCCTACGAGCAGTACTTC.

The gene calls are TRBV16 and TRBJ2-7; TRBD1 aligns across 10 bases. J was trimmed by 5 bases and V by 4 bases; bases with no gene match: 14. CDR3 size: 17 residues. Per germline, CDR1 KGHSY and CDR2 FQNENV. CDR3 region: CASSPIPGTGDRDEQYF. CDR3 nucleotides: TGTGCCAGCAGCCCAATTCCCGGGACAGGGGACCGCGACGAGCAGTACTTC. Using reference TRBV16 and TRBJ2-7 for the parts outside the CDR3, the full variable domain is GEEVAQTPKHLVRGEGQKAKLYCAPIKGHSYVFWYQQVLKNEFKFLISFQNENVFDETGMPKERFSAKCLPNSPCSLEIQATKLEDSAVYFCASSPIPGTGDRDEQYFGPGTRLTVT.

The chain is built from TRBV9 and TRBJ2-6; 10 bases are a match to TRBD1. J was trimmed by 0 bases and V by 4 bases; bases with no gene match: 7. Germline V gives CDR1 SGDLS, CDR2 YYNGEE. CDR3 size: 18 residues. Written as DNA, the CDR3 is TGTGCCAGCAGCCCAAGGGACAGGGGAAACTCTGGGGCCAACGTCCTGACTTTC. Amino acid sequence: CASSPRDRGNSGANVLTF. Full variable domain (outside the CDR3, taken from reference TRBV9 and TRBJ2-6): DSGVTQTPKHLITATGQRVTLRCSPRSGDLSVYWYQQSLDQGLQFLIQYYNGEERAKGNILERFSAQQFPDLHSELNLSSLELGDSALYFCASSPRDRGNSGANVLTFGAGSRLTVL.

This rearrangement joins TRBV27 to TRBJ2-7; 7 bases are shared with TRBD2. V was clipped by 2 bases and J by 7 bases; unmatched bases: 11. Germline assignment: CDR1 MNHEY and CDR2 SMNVEV (reference sequence). CDR3 size: 15 residues. The CDR3 region is CASSLSRGVPLEQYF. In DNA, the CDR3 is TGTGCCAGCAGTTTAAGCCGGGGGGTCCCATTGGAGCAGTACTTC.

This chain connects TRBV7-9 to TRBJ1-2, with TRBD1 matching 7 bases. Trimming removed 1 base from V and 6 bases from J; junction bases left unmatched: 5. This CDR3 has 14 residues. Germline CDR1 SEHNR, CDR2 FQNEAQ (reference sequence). Written as DNA, the CDR3 is TGTGCCAGCAGCTTAGGAGGGGGCGTCAATGGCTACACCTTC. It codes for CASSLGGGVNGYTF.

This clone was seen just once. This rearrangement joins TRBV11-2 to TRBJ2-7; D possibly matches TRBD1 or TRBD2 (6 bases each). The CDR3 sequence is 14 residues long. Per the germline V gene, CDR1 is SGHAT and CDR2 is FQNNGV. V lost 6 bases and J lost 2, with 14 bases in between. CDR3 region: CASRNGGRPYEQYF. CDR3 DNA: TGTGCCAGCAGGAACGGGGGCAGGCCCTACGAGCAGTACTTC.

V is TRBV5-3 and J is TRBJ1-1, with 9 nucleotides matching TRBD1. TRBV5-3 is an ORF for which the function is uncertain. V lost 4 bases and J lost 3; bases outside the gene matches: 13. CDR3 length equals 17 residues. CDR3 coding DNA: TGTGCCAGAAGCGGATCCGGGACAGGGATCCACCACACTGAAGCTTTCTTT. Translating it yields CARSGSGTGIHHTEAFF.

The chain recombines TRBV28 with TRBJ2-7; D may be TRBD1 (5 bases). Germline V gene data show CDR1 as MDHEN and CDR2 as SYDVKM. Trimming left V 5 bases short and J 6 bases short, with 23 bases between. CDR3 size: 16 residues. CDR3 amino acids: CASSLQGPVLLGEQYF. The DNA for the CDR3 is TGTGCCAGCAGTCTCCAGGGTCCCGTTCTATTGGGCGAGCAGTACTTC.

The chain couples TRBV4-1 to TRBJ2-3; the D gene is possibly TRBD2 (5 bases). Germline assignment: CDR1 MGHRA and CDR2 YSYEKL. The CDR3 is 18 amino acids. Trimming pared 2 bases from V and 2 bases from J, leaving 20 bases between. CDR3 nucleotides: TGCGCCAGCAGCCAATTCGGAGGCGGGCCCGAACTCACAGATACGCAGTATTTT. Its translation is CASSQFGGGPELTDTQYF.

This chain links TRBV5-4 with TRBJ2-3; possibly TRBD1 for D (5 bases). Trimming took 0 bases from V and 6 from J, leaving 11 bases between them. CDR1 and CDR2 from the germline V gene are SGHNT and YYREEE (reference sequence). This CDR3 region has 14 residues. CDR3 sequence: CASSLEEGADTQYF. In DNA form, the CDR3 reads TGTGCCAGCAGCTTGGAGGAAGGGGCTGATACGCAGTATTTT.

Regarding this clone: Additional DNA sequences in this sample encode the identical CDR3. The V gene is TRBV27, the J gene TRBJ2-1, with D tentatively TRBD1 or TRBD2 (5 bases each). CDR3 length: 13 residues. Germline assignment: CDR1 MNHEY and CDR2 SMNVEV (reference sequence). Trimming removed 3 bases from V and 5 bases from J, with 8 bases in between. This CDR3 reads CASSLGRNNEQFF. The CDR3 DNA reads TGTGCCAGCAGTTTGGGACGTAACAATGAGCAGTTCTTC.

This clone was observed once. The rearrangement uses TRBV11-2 and TRBJ2-1; TRBD2 aligns across 8 bases. The germline CDR1 and CDR2 sequences are SGHAT and FQNNGV. J was trimmed by 10 bases and V by 2 bases; bases with no gene match: 10. This CDR3 spans 15 amino acids. This CDR3 is CASSLRAGAGEEQFF. The CDR3 DNA reads as TGTGCCAGCAGCTTAAGAGCGGGGGCCGGGGAGGAGCAGTTCTTC.

The V and J genes are TRBV10-3 and TRBJ2-1; D is unresolved. Deletions cut 2 bases from V and 4 bases from J, with 12 bases between. The CDR3 is 15 amino acids. Germline values: CDR1 ENHRY, CDR2 SYGVKD. As DNA, the CDR3 is TGTGCCATCAGTGAGCCGGGTGTGGCATACAATGAGCAGTTCTTC. Translated, it gives CAISEPGVAYNEQFF.